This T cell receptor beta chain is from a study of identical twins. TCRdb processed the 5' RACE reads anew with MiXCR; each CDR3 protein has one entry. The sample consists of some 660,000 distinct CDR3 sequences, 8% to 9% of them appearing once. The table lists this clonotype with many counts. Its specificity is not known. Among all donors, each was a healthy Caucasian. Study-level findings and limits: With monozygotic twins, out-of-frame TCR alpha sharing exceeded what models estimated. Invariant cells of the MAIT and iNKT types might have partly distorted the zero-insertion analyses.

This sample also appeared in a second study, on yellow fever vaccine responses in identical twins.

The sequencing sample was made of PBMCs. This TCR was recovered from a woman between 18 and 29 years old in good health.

CDR3 protein: CSVQDRDSYEQYF. In nucleotides, the CDR3 is TGCAGCGTTCAGGACAGGGACTCCTACGAGCAGTACTTC. This chain connects TRBV29-1 to TRBJ2-7; 8 bases fit TRBD1. Germline lookup yields CDR1 SQVTM and CDR2 ANQGSEA. Trimming at V came to 5 bases and at J to 0 bases, leaving 3 bases not matched to a gene. The CDR3 is 13 residues long.